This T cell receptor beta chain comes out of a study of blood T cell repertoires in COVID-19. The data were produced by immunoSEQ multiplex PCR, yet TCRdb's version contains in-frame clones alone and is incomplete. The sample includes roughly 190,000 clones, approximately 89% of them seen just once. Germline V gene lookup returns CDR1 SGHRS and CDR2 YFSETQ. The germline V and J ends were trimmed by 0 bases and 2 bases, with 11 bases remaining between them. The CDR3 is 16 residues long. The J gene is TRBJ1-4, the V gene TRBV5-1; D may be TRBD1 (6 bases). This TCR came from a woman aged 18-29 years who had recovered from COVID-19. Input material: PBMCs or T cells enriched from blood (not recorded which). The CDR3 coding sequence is TGCGCCAGCAGCTTGGTCCCTCAGGGGACTAATGAAAAACTGTTTTTT. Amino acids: CASSLVPQGTNEKLFF.